This paragraph reports one T cell receptor beta chain. The data were taken from a study of blood T cell repertoires in COVID-19. The repertoire was sequenced with immunoSEQ multiplex PCR; TCRdb's copy has only in-frame clones and lacks some. This table holds approximately 450,000 clones, around 87% found once. Germline lookup yields CDR1 SGHTA and CDR2 FQGTGA. Deletions cut 2 bases from V and 1 base from J, with 5 bases between. The CDR3 consists of 14 residues. The chain joins TRBV7-3 to TRBJ2-2, with D possibly being TRBD2 (5 bases). The receptor was derived from a man in his thirties or forties who had recovered from COVID-19. Sequencing was done on a sample of PBMCs or T cells enriched from blood (not recorded which). CDR3 nucleotides: TGTGCCAGCAGCTTAGGAGGGAACACCGGGGAGCTGTTTTTT. The encoded protein is CASSLGGNTGELFF.